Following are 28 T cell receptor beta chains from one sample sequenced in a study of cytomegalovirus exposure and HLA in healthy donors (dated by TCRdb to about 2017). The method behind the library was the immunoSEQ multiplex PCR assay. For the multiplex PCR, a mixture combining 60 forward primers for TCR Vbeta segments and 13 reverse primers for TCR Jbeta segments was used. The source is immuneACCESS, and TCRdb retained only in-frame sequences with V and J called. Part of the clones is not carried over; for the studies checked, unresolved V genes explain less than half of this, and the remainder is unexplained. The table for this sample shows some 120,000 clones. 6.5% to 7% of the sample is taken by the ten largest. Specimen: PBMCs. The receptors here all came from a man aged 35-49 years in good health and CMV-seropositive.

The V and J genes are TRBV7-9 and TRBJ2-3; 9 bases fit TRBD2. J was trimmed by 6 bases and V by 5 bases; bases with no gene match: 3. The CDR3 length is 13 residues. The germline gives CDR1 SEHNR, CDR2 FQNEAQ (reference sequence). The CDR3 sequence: CASSRGLADTQYF. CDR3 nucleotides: TGTGCCAGCAGCCGCGGACTAGCGGATACGCAGTATTTT.

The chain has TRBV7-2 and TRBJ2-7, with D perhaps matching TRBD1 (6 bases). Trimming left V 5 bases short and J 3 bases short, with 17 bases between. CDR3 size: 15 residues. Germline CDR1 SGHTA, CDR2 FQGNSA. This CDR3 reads CASSPGPGHLYEQYF. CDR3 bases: TGTGCCAGCAGCCCCGGCCCGGGACACCTCTACGAGCAGTACTTC. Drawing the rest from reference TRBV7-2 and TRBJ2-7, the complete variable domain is GAGVSQSPSNKVTEKGKDVELRCDPISGHTALYWYRQSLGQGLEFLIYFQGNSAPDKSGLPSDRFSAERTGGSVSTLTIQRTQQEDSAVYLCASSPGPGHLYEQYFGPGTRLTVT.

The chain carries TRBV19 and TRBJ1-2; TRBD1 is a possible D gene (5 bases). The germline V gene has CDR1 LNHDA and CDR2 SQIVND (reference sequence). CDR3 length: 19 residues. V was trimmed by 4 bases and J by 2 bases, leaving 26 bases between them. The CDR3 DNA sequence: TGTGCCAGTAGTAAACCCACGGGCCGGGGACTAAACAGCAACTATGGCTACACCTTC. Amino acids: CASSKPTGRGLNSNYGYTF.

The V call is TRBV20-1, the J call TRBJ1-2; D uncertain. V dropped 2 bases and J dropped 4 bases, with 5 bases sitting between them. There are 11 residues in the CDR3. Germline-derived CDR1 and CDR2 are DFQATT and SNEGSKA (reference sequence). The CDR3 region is CSARTSYGYTF. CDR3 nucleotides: TGCAGTGCTAGAACCAGCTATGGCTACACCTTC.

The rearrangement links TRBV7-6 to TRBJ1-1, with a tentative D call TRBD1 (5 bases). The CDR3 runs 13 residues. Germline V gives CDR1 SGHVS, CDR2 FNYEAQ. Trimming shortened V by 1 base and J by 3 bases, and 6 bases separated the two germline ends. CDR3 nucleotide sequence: TGTGCCAGCAGCTTAGGACAGCACACTGAAGCTTTCTTT. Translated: CASSLGQHTEAFF.

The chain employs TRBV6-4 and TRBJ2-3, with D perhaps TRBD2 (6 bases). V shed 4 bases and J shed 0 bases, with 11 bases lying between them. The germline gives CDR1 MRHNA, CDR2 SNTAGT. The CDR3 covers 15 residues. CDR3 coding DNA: TGTGCCAGCAGTGTTGCGGGGACTAGCACAGATACGCAGTATTTT. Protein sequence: CASSVAGTSTDTQYF.

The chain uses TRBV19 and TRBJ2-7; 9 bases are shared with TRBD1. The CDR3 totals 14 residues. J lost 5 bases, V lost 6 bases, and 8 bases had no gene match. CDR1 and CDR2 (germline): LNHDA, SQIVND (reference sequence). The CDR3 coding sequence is TGTGCCAGTAGGCGCCGGGACAGGGACCACGAGCAGTACTTC. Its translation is CASRRRDRDHEQYF.

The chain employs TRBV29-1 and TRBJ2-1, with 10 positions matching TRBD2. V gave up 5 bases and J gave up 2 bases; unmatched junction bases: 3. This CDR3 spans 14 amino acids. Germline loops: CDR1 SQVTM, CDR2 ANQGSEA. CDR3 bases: TGCAGCGTTTCTAGCGGGAGCCCCTACAATGAGCAGTTCTTC. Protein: CSVSSGSPYNEQFF.

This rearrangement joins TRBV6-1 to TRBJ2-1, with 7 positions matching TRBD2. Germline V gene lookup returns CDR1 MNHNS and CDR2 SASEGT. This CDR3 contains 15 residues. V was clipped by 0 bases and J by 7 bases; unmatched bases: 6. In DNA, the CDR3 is TGTGCCAGCAGTGAAGCTTCGGTAGCGGGTAATGAGCAGTTCTTC. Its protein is CASSEASVAGNEQFF.

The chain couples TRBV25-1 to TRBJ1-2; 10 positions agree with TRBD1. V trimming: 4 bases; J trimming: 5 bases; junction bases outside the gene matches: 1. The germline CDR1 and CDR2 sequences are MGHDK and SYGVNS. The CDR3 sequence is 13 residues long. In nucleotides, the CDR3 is TGTGCCAGCAGTGCGGGACAGGGGTATGGCTACACCTTC. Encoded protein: CASSAGQGYGYTF.

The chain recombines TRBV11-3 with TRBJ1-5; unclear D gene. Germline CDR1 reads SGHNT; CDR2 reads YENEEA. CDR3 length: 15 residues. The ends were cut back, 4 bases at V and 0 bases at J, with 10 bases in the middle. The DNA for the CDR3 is TGTGCCAGCAGCTCTCCTTCTTATAGCAATCAGCCCCAGCATTTT. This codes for CASSSPSYSNQPQHF.

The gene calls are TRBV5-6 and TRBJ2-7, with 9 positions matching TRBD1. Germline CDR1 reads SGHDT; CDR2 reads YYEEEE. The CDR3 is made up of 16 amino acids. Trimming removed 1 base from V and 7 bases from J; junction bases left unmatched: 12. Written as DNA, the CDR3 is TGTGCCAGCAGCTTGTACCGCGGACAGGGGCCTTCGGAGCAGTACTTC. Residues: CASSLYRGQGPSEQYF.

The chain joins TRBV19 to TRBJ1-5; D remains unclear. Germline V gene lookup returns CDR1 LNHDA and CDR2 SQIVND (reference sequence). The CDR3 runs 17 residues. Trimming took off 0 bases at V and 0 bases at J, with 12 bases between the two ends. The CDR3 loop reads CASSIDGGSYSNQPQHF. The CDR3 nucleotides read TGTGCCAGTAGTATAGATGGAGGGTCCTATAGCAATCAGCCCCAGCATTTT.

This chain's CDR3 is CASSDIRTSGGYNEQFF. CDR3 nucleotide sequence: TGTGCCAGTAGTGATATCCGGACTAGCGGGGGGTACAATGAGCAGTTCTTC. V is TRBV19 and J is TRBJ2-1, with 14 bases identical to TRBD2. V gave up 5 bases and J gave up 4 bases; unmatched junction bases: 7. Germline loops: CDR1 LNHDA, CDR2 SQIVND (reference sequence). The CDR3 has 17 amino acids.

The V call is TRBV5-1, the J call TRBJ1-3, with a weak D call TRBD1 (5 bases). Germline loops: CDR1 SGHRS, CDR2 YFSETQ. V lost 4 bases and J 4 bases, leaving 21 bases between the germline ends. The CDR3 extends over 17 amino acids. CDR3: CASSHQGLPSLGNTIYF. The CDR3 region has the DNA TGCGCCAGCAGCCATCAGGGCCTACCTTCTCTGGGAAACACCATATATTTT.

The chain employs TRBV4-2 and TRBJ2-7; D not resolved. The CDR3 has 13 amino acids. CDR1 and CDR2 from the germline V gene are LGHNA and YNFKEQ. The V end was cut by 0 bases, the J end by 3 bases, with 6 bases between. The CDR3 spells CASSQEGGYEQYF. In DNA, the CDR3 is TGTGCCAGCAGCCAAGAAGGCGGCTACGAGCAGTACTTC.

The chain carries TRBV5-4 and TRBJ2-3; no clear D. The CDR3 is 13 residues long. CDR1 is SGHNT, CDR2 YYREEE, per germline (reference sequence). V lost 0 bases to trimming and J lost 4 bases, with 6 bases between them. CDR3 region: CASSLGTADTQYF. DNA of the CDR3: TGTGCCAGCAGCTTGGGCACGGCAGATACGCAGTATTTT.

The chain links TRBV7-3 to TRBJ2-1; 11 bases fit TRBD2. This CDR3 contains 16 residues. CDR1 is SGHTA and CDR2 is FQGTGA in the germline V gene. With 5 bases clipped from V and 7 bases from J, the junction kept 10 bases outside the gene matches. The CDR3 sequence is CASSLLATSGTNEQFF. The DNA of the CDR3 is TGTGCCAGCAGCCTTCTTGCGACTAGCGGGACTAATGAGCAGTTCTTC. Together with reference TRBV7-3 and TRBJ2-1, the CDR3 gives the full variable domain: GAGVSQTPSNKVTEKGKYVELRCDPISGHTALYWYRQSLGQGPEFLIYFQGTGAADDSGLPNDRFFAVRPEGSVSTLKIQRTERGDSAVYLCASSLLATSGTNEQFFGPGTRLTVL.

The CDR3 is CASSIRVRPGNTIYF. Here the CDR3 DNA reads TGTGCCAGTAGTATCAGGGTGAGACCAGGAAACACCATATATTTT. The rearrangement uses TRBV19 and TRBJ1-3; a weak D match, TRBD1 (5 bases). CDR3 size: 15 residues. V was cut by 3 bases and J by 4 bases, with 13 bases left in between. CDR1 is LNHDA and CDR2 is SQIVND in the germline V gene (reference sequence).

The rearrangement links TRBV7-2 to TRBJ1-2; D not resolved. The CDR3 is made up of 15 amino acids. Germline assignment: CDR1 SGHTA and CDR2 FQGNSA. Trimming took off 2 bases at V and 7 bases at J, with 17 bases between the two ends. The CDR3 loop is CASSLQSYGTGGYTF. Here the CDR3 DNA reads TGTGCCAGCAGCTTACAAAGTTACGGCACGGGTGGCTACACCTTC. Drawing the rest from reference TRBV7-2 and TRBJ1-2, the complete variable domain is GAGVSQSPSNKVTEKGKDVELRCDPISGHTALYWYRQSLGQGLEFLIYFQGNSAPDKSGLPSDRFSAERTGGSVSTLTIQRTQQEDSAVYLCASSLQSYGTGGYTFGSGTRLTVV.

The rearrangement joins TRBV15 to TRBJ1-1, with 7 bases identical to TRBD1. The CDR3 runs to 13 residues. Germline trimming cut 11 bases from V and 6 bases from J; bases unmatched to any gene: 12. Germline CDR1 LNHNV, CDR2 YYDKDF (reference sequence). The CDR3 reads CASSGRGLSEAFF. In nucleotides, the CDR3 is TGTGCCTCAAGCGGCAGGGGGTTGTCTGAAGCTTTCTTT.

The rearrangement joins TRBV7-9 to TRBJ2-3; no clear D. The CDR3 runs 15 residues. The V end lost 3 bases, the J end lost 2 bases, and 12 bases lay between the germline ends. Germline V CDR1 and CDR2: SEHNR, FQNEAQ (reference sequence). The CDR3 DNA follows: TGTGCCAGCAGCTTTGCCACTGCCTACACAGATACGCAGTATTTT. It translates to CASSFATAYTDTQYF.

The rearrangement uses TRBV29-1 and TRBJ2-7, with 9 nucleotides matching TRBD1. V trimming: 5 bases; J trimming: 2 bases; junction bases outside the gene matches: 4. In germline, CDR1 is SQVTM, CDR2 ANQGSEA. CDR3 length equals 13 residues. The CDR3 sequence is CSVKGQGTYEQYF. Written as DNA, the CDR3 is TGCAGCGTTAAGGGACAGGGAACCTACGAGCAGTACTTC.

For the CDR3, the DNA is TGTGCCAGTAGAACCGTACTTTCATCTGGAAACACCATATATTTT. Its translation is CASRTVLSSGNTIYF. The chain employs TRBV19 and TRBJ1-3, with no clear D. The germline gives CDR1 LNHDA, CDR2 SQIVND (reference sequence). Trimming left V 6 bases short and J 1 base short, with 13 bases between. The CDR3 totals 15 residues.

The CDR3 DNA is TGTGCCAGTAGAATGGGAGGGAGTAACAATCAGCCCCAGCATTTT. This codes for CASRMGGSNNQPQHF. The J gene is TRBJ1-5, the V gene TRBV19; D gene ambiguous. V was trimmed by 6 bases and J by 3 bases, leaving 15 bases between them. Germline CDR1 and CDR2: LNHDA and SQIVND (reference sequence). The CDR3 loop spans 15 amino acids.

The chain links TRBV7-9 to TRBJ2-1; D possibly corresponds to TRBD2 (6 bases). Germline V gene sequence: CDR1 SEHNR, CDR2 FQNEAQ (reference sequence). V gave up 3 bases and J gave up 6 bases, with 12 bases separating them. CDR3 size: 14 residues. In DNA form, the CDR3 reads TGTGCCAGCAGCTTGGCGGGGTCACGCAATGAGCAGTTCTTC. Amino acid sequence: CASSLAGSRNEQFF.

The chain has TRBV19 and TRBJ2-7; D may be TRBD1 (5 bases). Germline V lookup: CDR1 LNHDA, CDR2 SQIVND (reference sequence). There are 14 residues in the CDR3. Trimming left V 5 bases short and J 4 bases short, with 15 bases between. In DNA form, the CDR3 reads TGTGCCAGTAGTTCCCAGGGATCGGCGTACGAGCAGTACTTC. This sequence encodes CASSSQGSAYEQYF.

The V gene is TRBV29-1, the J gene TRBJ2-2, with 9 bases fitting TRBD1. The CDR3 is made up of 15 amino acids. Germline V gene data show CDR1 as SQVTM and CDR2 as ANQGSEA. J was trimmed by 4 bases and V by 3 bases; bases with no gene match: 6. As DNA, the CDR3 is TGCAGCGTTGATGTAGGGACAGGGAGCACCGGGGAGCTGTTTTTT. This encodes CSVDVGTGSTGELFF.